This T cell receptor beta chain was captured by sequencing in a study of Ad26.COV2.S vaccination and SARS-CoV-2 variants. V was trimmed by 1 base and J by 6 bases, leaving 13 bases between them. CDR3 length: 15 amino acids. Germline V CDR1 and CDR2: SGHRS, YFSETQ. Sequenced by immunoSEQ multiplex PCR; TCRdb stores in-frame clones only, minus some. The sample lists roughly 140,000 clones; 86% were seen once. The sample in question was peripheral blood, obtained after recovery from COVID-19. The source of this sequence is a human donor who had recovered from COVID-19. The rearrangement uses TRBV5-1 and TRBJ1-4; no firm D call. CDR3 bases: TGCGCCAGCAGCTTGAATTCCAACGAGCATGAAAAACTGTTTTTT. Protein sequence: CASSLNSNEHEKLFF.